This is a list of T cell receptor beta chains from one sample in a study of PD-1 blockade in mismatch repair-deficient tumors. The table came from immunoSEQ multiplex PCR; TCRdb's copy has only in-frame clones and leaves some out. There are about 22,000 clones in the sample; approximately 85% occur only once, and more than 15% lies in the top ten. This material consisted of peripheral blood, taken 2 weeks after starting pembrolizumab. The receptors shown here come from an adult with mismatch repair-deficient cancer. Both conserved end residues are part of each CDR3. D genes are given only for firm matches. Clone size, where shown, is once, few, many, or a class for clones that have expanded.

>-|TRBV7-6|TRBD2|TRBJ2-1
CASSLVYPLADEQFF
TGTGCCAGCAGCTTAGTGTACCCTCTAGCGGATGAGCAGTTCTTC
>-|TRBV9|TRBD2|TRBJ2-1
CASSVGGGGRGGNEQFF
TGTGCCAGCAGCGTAGGGGGAGGAGGTCGCGGGGGCAATGAGCAGTTCTTC
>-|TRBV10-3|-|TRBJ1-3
CAISEGADSGNTIYF
TGTGCCATCAGTGAAGGGGCCGATTCTGGAAACACCATATATTTT
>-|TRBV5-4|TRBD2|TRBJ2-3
CASSAGVAGPTDTQYF
TGTGCCAGCAGCGCCGGAGTAGCGGGACCCACAGATACGCAGTATTTT
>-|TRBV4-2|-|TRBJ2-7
CASSQDGSYEQYF
TGTGCCAGCAGCCAAGATGGATCCTACGAGCAGTACTTC
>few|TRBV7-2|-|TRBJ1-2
CASSPSLSGYGYTF
TGTGCCAGCAGCCCTAGCCTGTCGGGCTATGGCTACACCTTC
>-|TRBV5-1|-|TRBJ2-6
CASSLVGRSISGANVLTF
TGCGCCAGCAGCTTGGTCGGCAGGTCAATCTCTGGGGCCAACGTCCTGACTTTC
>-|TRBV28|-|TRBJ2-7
CASRRGRAYEQYF
TGTGCCAGCCGGAGGGGCAGAGCCTACGAGCAGTACTTC
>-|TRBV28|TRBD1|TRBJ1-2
CASSVGQGWNYGYTF
TGTGCCAGCAGTGTTGGACAGGGCTGGAACTATGGCTACACCTTC
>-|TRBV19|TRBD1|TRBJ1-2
CASSILTGNYGYTF
TGTGCCAGTAGTATACTGACAGGGAACTATGGCTACACCTTC
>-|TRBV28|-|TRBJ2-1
CASSDAEQFF
TGTGCCAGCAGCGACGCCGAGCAGTTCTTC
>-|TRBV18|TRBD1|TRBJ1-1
CASSQSPGGAWVAEAFF
TGTGCCAGCTCACAATCCCCAGGGGGCGCGTGGGTCGCTGAAGCTTTCTTT
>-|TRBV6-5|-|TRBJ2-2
CASSYDGNDGELFF
TGTGCCAGCAGTTACGATGGGAACGACGGGGAGCTGTTTTTT
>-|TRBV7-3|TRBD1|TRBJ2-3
CASSLTQGAADTQYF
TGTGCCAGCAGCCTCACACAGGGGGCCGCAGATACGCAGTATTTT
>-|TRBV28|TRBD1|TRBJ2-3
CASSPGQAFSDTQYF
TGTGCCAGCAGTCCTGGACAGGCATTTTCAGATACGCAGTATTTT
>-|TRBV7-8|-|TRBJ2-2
CASSLSPRGSGLSGELFF
TGTGCCAGCAGCTTAAGCCCCAGGGGAAGCGGACTCAGCGGGGAGCTGTTTTTT
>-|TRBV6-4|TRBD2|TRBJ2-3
CASSEDSGSTDTQYF
TGTGCCAGCAGTGAGGATAGCGGGAGCACAGATACGCAGTATTTT
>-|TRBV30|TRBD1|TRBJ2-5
CAWSAPGQGQETQYF
TGTGCCTGGAGTGCCCCGGGACAGGGTCAAGAGACCCAGTACTTC
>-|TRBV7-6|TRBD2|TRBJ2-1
CASSLTSGLYNEQFF
TGTGCCAGCAGCTTAACTAGCGGATTGTACAATGAGCAGTTCTTC
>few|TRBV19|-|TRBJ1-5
CASTPGGRWNQPQHF
TGTGCCAGTACCCCAGGTGGTAGATGGAATCAGCCCCAGCATTTT
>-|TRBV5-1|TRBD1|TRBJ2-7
CASSWGDRVFFYEQYF
TGCGCCAGCAGCTGGGGGGACAGGGTGTTCTTTTACGAGCAGTACTTC
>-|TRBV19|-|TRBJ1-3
CASSARHVGNTIYF
TGTGCCAGTAGTGCTCGTCATGTTGGAAACACCATATATTTT
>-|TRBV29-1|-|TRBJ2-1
CSVEMNEQFF
TGCAGCGTTGAAATGAATGAGCAGTTCTTC
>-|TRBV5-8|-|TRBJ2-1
CASSFQHSGSRNEQFF
TGTGCCAGCAGCTTCCAACACAGCGGGTCACGCAATGAGCAGTTCTTC
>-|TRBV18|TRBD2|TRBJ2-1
CASSPDSGRLARNEQFF
TGTGCCAGCTCACCCGACAGTGGGCGACTAGCGCGCAATGAGCAGTTCTTC
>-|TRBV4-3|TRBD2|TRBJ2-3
CASSQETGGGPKDTQYF
TGCGCCAGCAGCCAAGAAACGGGCGGGGGGCCTAAGGATACGCAGTATTTT
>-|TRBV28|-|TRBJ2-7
CASSDRGPLKTYEQYF
TGTGCCAGCAGCGACCGAGGCCCTTTAAAGACCTACGAGCAGTACTTC
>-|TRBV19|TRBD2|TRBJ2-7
CASSRTSGKSSYEQYF
TGTGCCAGTAGTAGGACTAGCGGCAAGAGCTCCTACGAGCAGTACTTC
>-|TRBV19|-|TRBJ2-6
CASSIARTVSGANVLTF
TGTGCCAGTAGTATAGCCCGGACAGTCTCTGGGGCCAACGTCCTGACTTTC
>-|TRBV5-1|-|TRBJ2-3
CASTAGTRTDTQYF
TGCGCCAGCACCGCGGGCACCCGCACAGATACGCAGTATTTT
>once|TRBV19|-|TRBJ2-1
CASSIGLSSYNEQFF
TGTGCCAGTAGTATCGGCCTGAGCTCCTACAATGAGCAGTTCTTC
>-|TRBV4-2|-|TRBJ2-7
CASSQQTGTKVYEQYF
TGTGCCAGCAGCCAACAAACCGGGACGAAAGTTTACGAGCAGTACTTC
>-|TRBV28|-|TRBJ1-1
CASSLQMGRVTEAFF
TGTGCCAGCAGCCTTCAGATGGGCAGGGTCACTGAAGCTTTCTTT
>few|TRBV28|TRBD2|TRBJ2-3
CASSLGLAGVSGDTQYF
TGTGCCAGCAGTTTAGGACTAGCGGGAGTGTCAGGAGATACGCAGTATTTT
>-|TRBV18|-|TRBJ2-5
CASSPREVQETQYF
TGTGCCAGCTCACCACGGGAGGTCCAAGAGACCCAGTACTTC
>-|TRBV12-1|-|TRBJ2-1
CASSQTSGRWGHNEQFF
TGTGCCAGCAGCCAAACTAGCGGGAGGTGGGGGCACAATGAGCAGTTCTTC
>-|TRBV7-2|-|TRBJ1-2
CASSLGIEGYTF
TGTGCCAGCAGCTTGGGGATTGAAGGCTACACCTTC
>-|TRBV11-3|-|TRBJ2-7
CASSIDWGGEQYF
TGTGCCAGCAGCATTGACTGGGGAGGAGAGCAGTACTTC
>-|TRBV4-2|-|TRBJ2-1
CASSIFGGEQFF
TGTGCCAGCAGCATCTTTGGCGGTGAGCAGTTCTTC
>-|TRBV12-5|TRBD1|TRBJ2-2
CASGLSMGQGTGELFF
TGTGCTAGTGGTTTGAGTATGGGACAGGGCACCGGGGAGCTGTTTTTT
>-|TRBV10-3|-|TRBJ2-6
CAISESSSGANVLTF
TGTGCCATCAGTGAGTCAAGCTCTGGGGCCAACGTCCTGACTTTC
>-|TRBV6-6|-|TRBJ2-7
CASSYGTSFYEQYF
TGTGCCAGCAGTTACGGGACAAGCTTCTACGAGCAGTACTTC
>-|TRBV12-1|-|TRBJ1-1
CASSTGTGARNTEAFF
TGTGCCAGCAGCACCGGGACAGGGGCCCGCAACACTGAAGCTTTCTTT
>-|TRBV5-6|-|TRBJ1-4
CASSFRGGGEKLFF
TGTGCCAGCAGCTTTCGAGGGGGAGGCGAAAAACTGTTTTTT
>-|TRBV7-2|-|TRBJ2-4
CASSPRWAGLDIQYF
TGTGCCAGCAGTCCGAGGTGGGCAGGGCTAGACATTCAGTACTTC
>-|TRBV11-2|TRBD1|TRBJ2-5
CASSSGQYSETQYF
TGTGCCAGCAGCTCGGGACAGTACTCCGAGACCCAGTACTTC
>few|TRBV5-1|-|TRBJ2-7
CASSLARGREQYF
TGCGCCAGCAGCTTGGCCAGGGGACGCGAGCAGTACTTC
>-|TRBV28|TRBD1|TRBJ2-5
CASSPRQGGWGETQYF
TGTGCCAGCAGTCCGCGACAGGGTGGTTGGGGAGAGACCCAGTACTTC
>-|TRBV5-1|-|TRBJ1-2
CASSLGLYGYTF
TGCGCCAGCAGCTTGGGTTTATATGGCTACACCTTC
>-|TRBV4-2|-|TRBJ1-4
CASRLRETTNEKLFF
TGTGCCAGCAGACTCAGGGAAACAACTAATGAAAAACTGTTTTTT
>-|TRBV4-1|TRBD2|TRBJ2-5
CASSQRLAGGITQETQYF
TGCGCCAGCAGCCAAAGACTAGCGGGAGGGATAACTCAAGAGACCCAGTACTTC
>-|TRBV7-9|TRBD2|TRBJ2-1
CASSSSGTNYNEQFF
TGTGCCAGCAGCTCGAGCGGGACCAACTACAATGAGCAGTTCTTC
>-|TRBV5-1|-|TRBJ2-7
CASSLSTAQGGEQYF
TGCGCCAGCAGCTTGTCGACAGCCCAGGGGGGCGAGCAGTACTTC
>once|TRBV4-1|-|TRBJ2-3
CASSQVTDTQYF
TGCGCCAGCAGCCAAGTTACAGATACGCAGTATTTT
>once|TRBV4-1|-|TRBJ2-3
CASSPVLVGGSDTQYF
TGCGCCAGCAGCCCGGTGCTAGTTGGAGGCTCAGATACGCAGTATTTT
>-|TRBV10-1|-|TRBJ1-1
CATTQQGLQTEMNTEAFF
TGCGCCACCACACAACAGGGACTCCAGACAGAGATGAACACTGAAGCTTTCTTT
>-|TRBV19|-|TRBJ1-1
CASSFGGGNTEAFF
TGTGCCAGTAGTTTCGGCGGGGGGAACACTGAAGCTTTCTTT